The present entry profiles one T cell receptor (beta chain) with its context. Antigen unknown. Germline is not matched at one junction end, which may reflect a read error. The entry originates in a study of blood T cells in healthy people across ages. Study-level findings and limits: One million T cells yielded diversity estimates that were considered underestimates. With naive T cell percentage, TCR beta diversity showed a strong correlation. In older individuals, TCR beta diversity per million T cells was lower, falling roughly linearly with age.

Isolation recovered at least 7 million PBMCs from every sample. Primers used in a second PCR of about 7 to 12 cycles were a sample-barcoded 5' primer and a J-beta primer mix. TCRdb analysed the 5' RACE reads with MiXCR anew, one entry per CDR3 protein. The sample lists some 1,800,000 distinct CDR3 sequences; about two fifths were seen once. The clonotype was recovered from a human donor in good health. Sequenced material: blood.

The CDR3 DNA is TGCAGCGCTGAATGGGCGGGCACAGATACGCAGTATTTT. Amino acids: CSAEWAGTDTQYF. This sequence joins TRBV29-1 and TRBJ2-3, with D unresolved. The CDR3 is 13 residues long. Germline loops: CDR1 SQVTM, CDR2 ANQGSEA.